Listed below are T cell receptor beta chains from one sample, sequenced in a study of OX40 agonist ivuxolimab in advanced cancers. Sequencing used immunoSEQ multiplex PCR; TCRdb keeps in-frame clones, though not all of them. Of over 35,000 clones listed, 70% to 90% are singletons. The material sequenced was CD4+ or CD8+ T cells sorted from blood, taken in a trial of the OX40 agonist ivuxolimab. The receptor set was obtained from an adult with an advanced solid tumor such as melanoma, head and neck, liver or kidney cancer. The CDR3 runs from the conserved cysteine through the conserved F or W. A D gene is named only where the DNA matches it firmly. Only some rows state a clone size, as once, few, many or a class for expanded clones.

abundance | j_gene | d_gene | v_gene | CDR3aa | CDR3nt
NA | TRBJ1-1 | NA | TRBV13 | CASSVVRLENTEAFF | TGTGCCAGCAGCGTCGTGCGGTTAGAGAACACTGAAGCTTTCTTT
NA | TRBJ1-4 | TRBD1 | TRBV9 | CASSGRDRIGELFF | TGTGCCAGCAGCGGACGGGACAGGATTGGAGAACTGTTTTTT
NA | TRBJ1-2 | NA | TRBV6-5 | CASSYSGQNYGYTF | TGTGCCAGCAGTTACTCCGGGCAGAACTATGGCTACACCTTC
few | TRBJ2-1 | TRBD2 | TRBV27 | CASSLSSGVYNEQFF | TGTGCCAGCAGTTTATCTAGCGGGGTATACAATGAGCAGTTCTTC
NA | TRBJ2-2 | NA | TRBV7-9 | CASSLSGLANTGELFF | TGTGCCAGCAGCTTATCGGGTCTAGCGAACACCGGGGAGCTGTTTTTT
NA | TRBJ1-1 | NA | TRBV9 | CASSPQGLWANEAFF | TGTGCCAGCAGCCCTCAAGGGTTATGGGCGAATGAAGCTTTCTTT
NA | TRBJ1-5 | NA | TRBV13 | CASSGGGQGRPQHF | TGTGCCAGCAGCGGAGGTGGACAAGGGAGGCCCCAGCATTTT
NA | TRBJ2-7 | NA | TRBV2 | CASILSTEVLVMEQYF | TGTGCCAGCATACTTAGTACGGAAGTACTGGTGATGGAGCAGTACTTC
NA | TRBJ2-1 | NA | TRBV11-1 | CASSSTGSASRLHNEQFF | TGTGCCAGCAGCTCTACCGGTTCGGCTAGCAGACTCCACAATGAGCAGTTCTTC
NA | TRBJ2-1 | NA | TRBV10-3 | CAISDRGDEQFF | TGTGCCATCAGTGATCGGGGAGATGAGCAGTTCTTC
NA | TRBJ2-3 | NA | TRBV15 | CATSREGTADTQYF | TGTGCCACCAGCAGAGAGGGGACGGCAGATACGCAGTATTTT
NA | TRBJ2-1 | TRBD1 | TRBV7-9 | CASSLIYGTGGSYNEQFF | TGTGCCAGCAGCTTAATTTATGGGACAGGGGGCTCCTACAATGAGCAGTTCTTC
NA | TRBJ2-3 | NA | TRBV5-4 | CASSGILQADTQYF | TGTGCCAGCAGCGGGATATTACAGGCAGATACGCAGTATTTT
NA | TRBJ2-2 | TRBD2 | TRBV10-3 | CAISGEGRSPGELFF | TGTGCCATCAGTGGGGAGGGGCGGAGCCCCGGGGAGCTGTTTTTT
NA | TRBJ2-1 | NA | TRBV19 | CASSIRSLLNEQFF | TGTGCCAGTAGTATAAGGTCTTTATTGAATGAGCAGTTCTTC
NA | TRBJ1-2 | NA | TRBV28 | CASGPESPYGYTF | TGTGCCAGCGGGCCAGAATCCCCCTATGGCTACACCTTC
NA | TRBJ2-7 | NA | TRBV20-1 | CSASSRNEQYF | TGCAGTGCGTCGTCCCGTAACGAGCAGTACTTC
NA | TRBJ2-3 | TRBD2 | TRBV19 | CASSTPGRELTDTQYF | TGTGCCAGTAGTACACCTGGGAGGGAGCTCACAGATACGCAGTATTTT
NA | TRBJ2-7 | NA | TRBV9 | CASSVEAFSYEQYF | TGTGCCAGCAGCGTAGAGGCCTTTTCCTACGAGCAGTACTTC
NA | TRBJ1-1 | NA | TRBV7-9 | CASSLEVGDTEAFF | TGTGCCAGCAGCTTAGAGGTGGGAGACACTGAAGCTTTCTTT
NA | TRBJ1-5 | TRBD1 | TRBV19 | CASRGDSPNNQPQHF | TGTGCCAGTAGGGGGGACAGTCCTAACAATCAGCCCCAGCATTTT
NA | TRBJ2-1 | TRBD2 | TRBV4-3 | CASSQNEGGGFPPDEQFF | TGCGCCAGCAGCCAAAACGAAGGCGGGGGATTTCCCCCCGATGAGCAGTTCTTC
once | TRBJ2-7 | TRBD1 | TRBV7-8 | CASSLTGQGAPYEQYF | TGTGCCAGCAGCTTAACCGGACAGGGGGCTCCCTACGAGCAGTACTTC
once | TRBJ2-6 | NA | TRBV29-1 | CSVRLSGANVLTF | TGCAGCGTTCGGCTGTCTGGGGCCAACGTCCTGACTTTC
NA | TRBJ2-2 | TRBD1 | TRBV9 | CASSRDRATGELFF | TGTGCCAGCAGCCGGGACAGGGCCACCGGGGAGCTGTTTTTT
NA | TRBJ2-1 | TRBD1 | TRBV5-6 | CASSDRQGGYNEQFF | TGTGCCAGCAGCGACCGACAGGGGGGGTACAATGAGCAGTTCTTC
NA | TRBJ2-3 | NA | TRBV27 | CASSFRQVFTDTQYF | TGTGCCAGCAGTTTTCGACAGGTCTTCACAGATACGCAGTATTTT
NA | TRBJ1-3 | NA | TRBV9 | CASTPRASGNTIYF | TGTGCCAGCACCCCCAGGGCCTCGGGAAACACCATATATTTT
NA | TRBJ2-7 | NA | TRBV7-9 | CASSLAFFGQVLSYEQYF | TGTGCCAGCAGCTTAGCGTTCTTTGGTCAGGTGCTCTCCTACGAGCAGTACTTC
NA | TRBJ2-1 | NA | TRBV27 | CASSSMYNEQFF | TGTGCCAGCAGTTCAATGTACAATGAGCAGTTCTTC
NA | TRBJ1-1 | NA | TRBV9 | CASSSPVGTGPHEAFF | TGTGCCAGCAGCTCTCCGGTTGGAACAGGGCCTCATGAAGCTTTCTTT
NA | TRBJ2-1 | NA | TRBV6-5 | CASGGAYNEQFF | TGTGCCAGCGGAGGGGCCTACAATGAGCAGTTCTTC